These 21 T cell receptor beta chains came from one sample sequenced in a study of control samples from healthy donors and cancer patients. Profiling relied on immunoSEQ multiplex PCR, and the TCRdb table lists in-frame clones only, not all of them. The top ten hold around 6.1% of the sample, which has about 150,000 clones, about 94% seen once. Sequencing input: blood. The receptors were gathered from a middle-aged man in good health.

The chain couples TRBV3-1 (or the pseudogene TRBV3-2) to TRBJ1-5, with 8 bases identical to TRBD1. The ends lost 5 bases at V and 4 bases at J; junction bases unmatched: 4. The CDR3 has 14 amino acids. Germline V gives CDR1 LGHDT, CDR2 YNNKEL (reference sequence). The CDR3 is CASSKTGVNQPQHF. The CDR3 region has the DNA TGTGCCAGCAGCAAGACAGGGGTGAATCAGCCCCAGCATTTT.

The rearrangement joins TRBV6-5 to TRBJ2-7; perhaps TRBD1 as D (6 bases). The CDR3 runs 14 residues. Trimming shortened V by 4 bases and J by 6 bases, and 16 bases separated the two germline ends. Germline values: CDR1 MNHEY, CDR2 SVGAGI. CDR3 bases: TGTGCCAGCAGTTTATCACAGGGACGGCTCGAGCAGTACTTC. It codes for CASSLSQGRLEQYF.

This clone has only one observation. Sequence at one end of the junction differs from germline and may be a read error. The rearrangement links TRBV6-1 to TRBJ2-2; no firm D call. Germline V gene sequence: CDR1 MNHNS, CDR2 SASEGT. This CDR3 comprises 17 residues. The CDR3: CASTEAGLGWNTGELFF. The CDR3 bases are TGTGCCAGCACTGAAGCTGGCCTAGGGTGGAACACCGGGGAGCTGTTTTTT.

This CDR3 is CASSIELRDTEAFF. The CDR3 DNA follows: TGTGCCAGTAGTATAGAATTGAGGGACACTGAAGCTTTCTTT. The V call is TRBV19, the J call TRBJ1-1; D uncertain. The V end lost 0 bases, the J end lost 3 bases, and 8 bases lay between the germline ends. The CDR3 is made up of 14 amino acids. Germline assignment: CDR1 LNHDA and CDR2 SQIVND (reference sequence).

This clone has a single count. The V and J genes are TRBV28 and TRBJ2-1; D is perhaps TRBD1 (7 bases). V dropped 6 bases and J dropped 8 bases, with 14 bases sitting between them. The CDR3 is 13 residues long. In germline, CDR1 is MDHEN, CDR2 SYDVKM. The CDR3 protein is CASRAGGNDEQFF. The CDR3 DNA sequence: TGTGCCAGCAGGGCAGGGGGGAACGATGAGCAGTTCTTC.

The CDR3 reads CASSQAGGRETQYF. In DNA, the CDR3 is TGTGCCAGCAGCCAAGCGGGGGGGCGAGAGACCCAGTACTTC. The chain links TRBV4-2 to TRBJ2-5; 8 nucleotides line up with TRBD2. After removal of 1 base from V and 4 bases from J, the junction contained 2 bases not matched to a gene. This CDR3 region has 14 residues. In germline, CDR1 is LGHNA, CDR2 YNFKEQ.

The rearrangement links TRBV7-9 to TRBJ2-5, with TRBD2 identical over 10 bases. After removal of 0 bases from V and 2 bases from J, the junction contained 3 bases not matched to a gene. The germline V gene has CDR1 SEHNR and CDR2 FQNEAQ (reference sequence). This CDR3 spans 16 amino acids. The CDR3 DNA follows: TGTGCCAGCAGCTTAGCACTAGCGGGGCCTCAAGAGACCCAGTACTTC. Encoded protein: CASSLALAGPQETQYF.

The gene calls are TRBV27 and TRBJ1-1; weak D call: TRBD1 (5 bases). The CDR3 contains 15 residues. Germline V gene data show CDR1 as MNHEY and CDR2 as SMNVEV (reference sequence). V was cut by 4 bases and J by 1 base, with 13 bases left in between. This CDR3 is CASSSWGTGNTEAFF. The CDR3 DNA reads TGTGCCAGCAGTTCTTGGGGAACAGGGAACACTGAAGCTTTCTTT.

This chain connects TRBV6-2 or TRBV6-3 to TRBJ2-2; TRBD1 aligns across 9 bases. CDR3 size: 19 residues. Germline V CDR1 and CDR2: MNHEY, SVGEGT. V lost 6 bases to trimming and J lost 4 bases; unmatched junction nucleotides: 18. DNA of the CDR3: TGTGCCAGCAGCCAACCCCTTGGGGGACAGGGAATTCGCACCGGGGAGCTGTTTTTT. Its translation is CASSQPLGGQGIRTGELFF.

The gene calls are TRBV11-2 and TRBJ2-7; D unclear. The germline gives CDR1 SGHAT, CDR2 FQNNGV. The V gene lost 0 bases and the J gene lost 6 bases, with 6 bases spanning the gap. There are 12 residues in the CDR3. CDR3 sequence (DNA): TGTGCCAGCAGCTTAGATCGGGCCGAGCAGTACTTC. Translated, it gives CASSLDRAEQYF.

Details on this clone: Other DNA sequences of this sample code for an identical CDR3. The rearrangement joins TRBV11-2 to TRBJ1-4; 7 nucleotides line up with TRBD1. The CDR3 contains 15 residues. Germline V gene sequence: CDR1 SGHAT, CDR2 FQNNGV. The ends lost 1 base at V and 5 bases at J; junction bases unmatched: 4. The CDR3: CASSLGDRDNEKLFF. The CDR3 coding sequence is TGTGCCAGCAGCTTAGGCGACAGGGACAATGAAAAACTGTTTTTT.

Judged by abundance, this clone is large. The CDR3 here is CSVLTGLGDEAFF. CDR3 DNA: TGCAGCGTTTTAACGGGTCTGGGGGATGAAGCTTTCTTT. The chain links TRBV29-1 to TRBJ1-1; TRBD1 might be the D (5 bases). Per the germline V gene, CDR1 is SQVTM and CDR2 is ANQGSEA. CDR3 size: 13 residues. Trimming pared 5 bases from V and 7 bases from J, leaving 17 bases between.

The rearrangement links TRBV30 to TRBJ1-3; D not resolved. This CDR3 comprises 14 residues. Germline assignment: CDR1 GTSNPN and CDR2 SVGIG (reference sequence). Trimming removed 1 base from V and 2 bases from J, with 9 bases in between. The CDR3 sequence: CAWSAARTGNTIYF. The CDR3, as DNA: TGTGCCTGGAGTGCAGCGCGTACTGGAAACACCATATATTTT.

The chain combines TRBV15 with TRBJ1-1; 8 bases line up with TRBD1. CDR1 is LNHNV and CDR2 is YYDKDF in the germline V gene (reference sequence). The CDR3 has 14 amino acids. Unmatched junction bases numbered 5, after V lost 5 bases and J lost 3 bases. The CDR3 region has the DNA TGTGCCACCAGCCCGGACAGGGAGTACACTGAAGCTTTCTTT. The encoded protein is CATSPDREYTEAFF.

This chain connects TRBV19 to TRBJ1-1; no reliable D call. Trimming removed 4 bases at V and 1 base at J, with 7 bases between. This CDR3 is built from 13 residues. Per germline, CDR1 LNHDA and CDR2 SQIVND (reference sequence). Here the CDR3 reads CASSKAQNTEAFF. Written as DNA, the CDR3 is TGTGCCAGTAGTAAGGCCCAGAACACTGAAGCTTTCTTT. Using reference TRBV19 and TRBJ1-1 for the parts outside the CDR3, the full variable domain is DGGITQSPKYLFRKEGQNVTLSCEQNLNHDAMYWYRQDPGQGLRLIYYSQIVNDFQKGDIAEGYSVSREKKESFPLTVTSAQKNPTAFYLCASSKAQNTEAFFGQGTRLTVV.

This clone was observed a single time. This chain links TRBV6-5 with TRBJ1-1; 9 bases line up with TRBD1. The CDR3 covers 14 residues. J was trimmed by 2 bases and V by 6 bases; bases with no gene match: 4. Germline CDR1 is MNHEY and CDR2 is SVGAGI. The CDR3 is CASRKDRGNTEAFF. As DNA, the CDR3 is TGTGCCAGCAGGAAGGACAGGGGAAACACTGAAGCTTTCTTT.

This chain links TRBV4-1 with TRBJ2-7, with D tentatively TRBD1 or TRBD2 (6 bases each). Germline V gene data show CDR1 as MGHRA and CDR2 as YSYEKL. This CDR3 spans 15 amino acids. Trimming pared 1 base from V and 5 bases from J, leaving 15 bases between. CDR3 sequence reads: CASSQGGAPGDEQYF. The CDR3 bases are TGCGCCAGCAGCCAAGGGGGGGCCCCTGGGGACGAGCAGTACTTC.

V usage is TRBV7-8 and J usage is TRBJ2-3; 7 nucleotides line up with TRBD2. The CDR3 extends over 15 amino acids. The V gene end was trimmed by 5 bases and the J gene end by 0 bases; junction bases not matched to a gene: 5. Germline CDR1 reads SGHVS; CDR2 reads FQNEAQ. The CDR3 is CASSTGGISTDTQYF. Written as DNA, the CDR3 is TGTGCCAGCAGCACCGGGGGGATTAGCACAGATACGCAGTATTTT.

J is TRBJ1-2 and V is TRBV7-9, with D possibly TRBD1 on 5 matching bases. This CDR3 has 14 amino acids. From germline, CDR1 is SEHNR and CDR2 FQNEAQ (reference sequence). Deletions cut 5 bases from V and 3 bases from J, with 13 bases between. The CDR3 coding sequence is TGTGCCAGCAGCGCGTCGGGCAGGGACTATGGCTACACCTTC. Translating gives CASSASGRDYGYTF.

The V call is TRBV2, the J call TRBJ1-5, with 9 bases aligning to TRBD1. The CDR3 consists of 14 residues. The V gene end was trimmed by 8 bases and the J gene end by 0 bases; junction bases not matched to a gene: 2. The germline V gene has CDR1 SNHLY and CDR2 FYNNEI. The CDR3, as DNA: TGTGCCAGCGACAGGGGGAATAGCAATCAGCCCCAGCATTTT. Translation: CASDRGNSNQPQHF.

Turning to this clone: The sample holds other DNA sequences that translate to the same CDR3. This chain links TRBV15 with TRBJ1-1; D is undetermined. The CDR3 sequence is 13 residues long. The V and J ends lost 0 bases and 5 bases respectively, with 7 bases between them. Germline V lookup: CDR1 LNHNV, CDR2 YYDKDF (reference sequence). The chain's CDR3 is CATSRDGRTEAFF. The CDR3 DNA sequence: TGTGCCACCAGCAGAGATGGGAGGACTGAAGCTTTCTTT.